Presented here are 19 T cell receptor beta chains from one specimen sequenced in a study. From the RT-PCR reads, TCRdb called clonotypes with MiXCR, one entry per CDR3 protein. The sample includes about 700,000 distinct CDR3 sequences, approximately 15% seen only once; the top ten take just over 3.5%. Sample: memory CD4+ T cells from blood. All receptors come from a female donor in good health, serving as a healthy control.

J is TRBJ2-2 and V is TRBV5-4; the match to TRBD2 covers 7 bases. The CDR3 totals 16 residues. Germline V gives CDR1 SGHNT, CDR2 YYREEE (reference sequence). Germline trimming cut 0 bases from V and 3 bases from J; bases unmatched to any gene: 5. CDR3 region: CASSLGGRGDTGELFF. The CDR3 DNA reads as TGTGCCAGCAGCTTGGGCGGGAGAGGGGACACCGGGGAGCTGTTTTTT.

The chain couples TRBV11-2 to TRBJ2-1; 8 bases are a match to TRBD2. V shed 4 bases, J shed 4 bases, and the junction held 21 bases outside the gene matches. This CDR3 contains 20 residues. Per germline, CDR1 SGHAT and CDR2 FQNNGV. CDR3 amino acids: CASSSRRGDQPHRGYNEQFF. The DNA for the CDR3 is TGTGCCAGCAGCTCCCGGCGGGGGGACCAACCTCATAGGGGATACAATGAGCAGTTCTTC.

The J gene is TRBJ2-5, the V gene TRBV19, with D possibly TRBD2 on 7 matching bases. Germline CDR1 and CDR2: LNHDA and SQIVND (reference sequence). There are 14 residues in the CDR3. V dropped 10 bases and J dropped 3 bases, with 18 bases sitting between them. CDR3 nucleotide sequence: TGTGCCACGGCTGGCAGGGGAGGGAAAGAGACCCAGTACTTC. Amino acid sequence: CATAGRGGKETQYF.

The chain recombines TRBV5-5 with TRBJ2-7; no clear D. CDR3 length equals 13 residues. Germline loops: CDR1 SGHKS, CDR2 YYEKEE (reference sequence). Deletions cut 2 bases from V and 6 bases from J, with 12 bases between. The CDR3 protein is CASSFDPTVEQYF. The CDR3 coding sequence is TGTGCCAGCAGCTTCGACCCGACGGTCGAGCAGTACTTC.

The V and J genes are TRBV20-1 and TRBJ1-1, with D perhaps TRBD1 (6 bases). Trimming removed 0 bases at V and 3 bases at J, with 11 bases between. CDR1 DFQATT and CDR2 SNEGSKA come from the germline V gene (reference sequence). The CDR3 spans 14 residues. In DNA form, the CDR3 reads TGCAGTGCTAGAGACAACAGGGCGGACACTGAAGCTTTCTTT. Encoded protein: CSARDNRADTEAFF.

In this sample, this clonotype turned up a few times. This sequence joins TRBV25-1 and TRBJ2-3; TRBD2 might be the D (6 bases). Germline assignment: CDR1 MGHDK and CDR2 SYGVNS. V was pared by 8 bases and J by 3 bases, with 18 bases between. The CDR3 covers 15 residues. The CDR3 loop reads CASSRRLEGTDTQYF. The CDR3, as DNA: TGTGCCAGCTCTAGAAGACTGGAGGGGACAGATACGCAGTATTTT.

The rearrangement uses TRBV10-3 and TRBJ2-3; tentatively, D is TRBD1 or TRBD2 (5 bases each). CDR3 length: 14 residues. V lost 4 bases to trimming and J lost 2 bases, with 10 bases between them. Germline-derived CDR1 and CDR2 are ENHRY and SYGVKD. The CDR3 bases are TGTGCCATCAGTGCGAGGGGAAACACAGATACGCAGTATTTT. Amino acids: CAISARGNTDTQYF.

This chain links TRBV3-1 with TRBJ1-1; no firm D call. The V and J ends lost 0 bases and 11 bases respectively, with 13 bases between them. Germline V gene lookup returns CDR1 LGHDT and CDR2 YNNKEL (reference sequence). CDR3 length equals 13 residues. DNA of the CDR3: TGTGCCAGCAGCCAAGATGGTAGAGGGAGGGCTTTCTTT. Translated: CASSQDGRGRAFF. The entire variable domain, with the rest obtained from reference TRBV3-1 and TRBJ1-1, is as follows: DTAVSQTPKYLVTQMGNDKSIKCEQNLGHDTMYWYKQDSKKFLKIMFSYNNKELIINETVPNRFSPKSPDKAHLNLHINSLELGDSAVYFCASSQDGRGRAFFGQGTRLTVV.

This clonotype appeared a few times. The chain links TRBV20-1 to TRBJ2-7; D is uncertain. The germline V gene encodes CDR1 DFQATT and CDR2 SNEGSKA (reference sequence). V lost 0 bases and J 0 bases, leaving 12 bases between the germline ends. The CDR3 contains 15 residues. The CDR3, as DNA: TGCAGTGCTAGAGATTGGGCTCGTACCTCCTACGAGCAGTACTTC. Amino acids: CSARDWARTSYEQYF.

This clonotype was seen at least ten times. The CDR3 nucleotides read TGTGCCAGCAGCCTGTCCGGGACAGGGGGGACTGAAGCTTTCTTT. Its translation is CASSLSGTGGTEAFF. V is TRBV12-3 or TRBV12-4 and J is TRBJ1-1, with 11 nucleotides matching TRBD1. This CDR3 comprises 15 residues. The V gene end was trimmed by 6 bases and the J gene end by 5 bases; junction bases not matched to a gene: 8.

The rearrangement joins TRBV18 to TRBJ2-1, with D unresolved. Between the trimmed V and J ends, which lost 4 bases and 8 bases, there was a span of 18 bases. The CDR3 consists of 15 residues. The germline V gene encodes CDR1 KGHSH and CDR2 LQKENI. CDR3 amino acids: CASSLTVDRSYEQFF. In DNA, the CDR3 is TGTGCCAGCTCACTTACGGTGGACCGGAGTTATGAGCAGTTCTTC.

This chain connects TRBV28 to TRBJ2-7; possible D gene TRBD2, 5 bases. This CDR3 comprises 12 residues. V was shortened by 8 bases and J by 2 bases, with 10 bases between the two germline ends. Germline assignment: CDR1 MDHEN and CDR2 SYDVKM. This CDR3 is CASGGLAYEQYF. CDR3 DNA: TGTGCCAGCGGAGGACTTGCCTACGAGCAGTACTTC.

This clonotype was counted a few times. V gene TRBV6-2 or TRBV6-3 combines with J gene TRBJ1-2; TRBD1 might be the D (5 bases). The CDR3 runs 13 residues. The V gene lost 2 bases and the J gene lost 7 bases, with 11 bases spanning the gap. Looked up from germline, CDR1 is MNHEY and CDR2 is SVGEGT. CDR3: CASSYTLTGGYTF. CDR3 nucleotide sequence: TGTGCCAGCAGTTACACCCTTACAGGTGGCTACACCTTC.

This clonotype was recorded at least ten times. The V gene is TRBV7-3, the J gene TRBJ2-7; 9 bases line up with TRBD2. With V trimmed by 5 bases and J by 1 base, 6 bases remained unmatched. Germline CDR1 and CDR2: SGHTA and FQGTGA. The CDR3 sequence is 15 residues long. The CDR3 DNA reads TGTGCCAGCAGCCGCGGGGGGGGCGGTTCCTACGAGCAGTACTTC. The encoded protein is CASSRGGGGSYEQYF.

Here the CDR3 reads CASSSGTGRHQPQHF. The CDR3 coding sequence is TGTGCCAGCAGCTCAGGGACAGGGAGGCATCAGCCCCAGCATTTT. This chain uses TRBV27 with TRBJ1-5, with TRBD1 identical over 9 bases. The CDR3 is 15 residues long. Per germline, CDR1 MNHEY and CDR2 SMNVEV (reference sequence). The J segment lost 5 bases and the V segment lost 6 bases, leaving 8 bases of the junction unmatched.

This clonotype has a single count. The rearrangement joins TRBV30 to TRBJ1-5, with D hard to call. From germline, CDR1 is GTSNPN and CDR2 SVGIG (reference sequence). The CDR3 is 15 amino acids. V dropped 0 bases and J dropped 4 bases, with 13 bases sitting between them. CDR3 sequence: CAWSVAGRSNQPQHF. CDR3 bases: TGTGCCTGGAGTGTCGCTGGACGGTCGAATCAGCCCCAGCATTTT.

The chain recombines TRBV28 with TRBJ2-2; D ambiguous. CDR3 length: 15 amino acids. V lost 4 bases and J 3 bases, leaving 12 bases between the germline ends. Germline CDR1 MDHEN, CDR2 SYDVKM. The CDR3 region is CASSSSALYTGELFF. The DNA of the CDR3 is TGTGCCAGCAGTTCCTCGGCACTCTACACCGGGGAGCTGTTTTTT.

This clonotype was recorded a few times. V gene TRBV28 combines with J gene TRBJ2-3, with a possible D match to TRBD2 (6 bases). V was pared by 4 bases and J by 4 bases, with 9 bases between. Germline CDR1 is MDHEN and CDR2 is SYDVKM. The CDR3 is 13 amino acids. CDR3 sequence (DNA): TGTGCCAGCAGTTCCCGGGGGTCAGATACGCAGTATTTT. Translating gives CASSSRGSDTQYF.

The chain joins TRBV7-8 to TRBJ2-7, with 10 bases identical to TRBD1. V lost 4 bases and J lost 3; bases outside the gene matches: 6. The V gene's germline CDR1 is SGHVS and CDR2 FQNEAQ. CDR3 size: 15 residues. Written as DNA, the CDR3 is TGTGCCAGCAGCTCGTGGGGACAGGGGCACTACGAGCAGTACTTC. It encodes CASSSWGQGHYEQYF. The complete variable domain, with remaining parts taken from reference TRBV7-8 and TRBJ2-7, reads GAGVSQSPRYKVAKRGQDVALRCDPISGHVSLFWYQQALGQGPEFLTYFQNEAQLDKSGLPSDRFFAERPEGSVSTLKIQRTQQEDSAVYLCASSSWGQGHYEQYFGPGTRLTVT.